The 23 T cell receptor beta chains presented below share a single source sample, sequenced in a study of chemoradiotherapy in HPV16-positive cancers. Assay used: immunoSEQ multiplex PCR; TCRdb lists only in-frame clones, some missing. The sample consists of 20,000 to 25,000 clones, around 78% of them appearing once. This sample was gathered from a patient who underwent chemoradiotherapy. These receptors originate from a human donor with HPV-associated anogenital cancer.

The chain employs TRBV19 and TRBJ1-6; a possible D gene is TRBD1 (5 bases). Germline CDR1 and CDR2: LNHDA and SQIVND (reference sequence). Trimming shortened V by 6 bases and J by 9 bases, and 12 bases separated the two germline ends. This CDR3 contains 13 residues. The CDR3 is CASRPGTSSPLHF. Written as DNA, the CDR3 is TGTGCCAGTAGACCAGGGACGAGTTCACCCCTCCACTTT.

The V and J genes are TRBV7-2 and TRBJ2-1; a weak D match, TRBD2 (6 bases). The CDR3 is 16 residues long. Looked up from germline, CDR1 is SGHTA and CDR2 is FQGNSA. Trimming shortened V by 7 bases and J by 4 bases, and 20 bases separated the two germline ends. CDR3 DNA: TGTGCCAGCACCCCCGGCCCAGCGGGCCTATACAATGAGCAGTTCTTC. This codes for CASTPGPAGLYNEQFF.

This clone was detected only once. The chain carries TRBV19 and TRBJ2-6, with 9 nucleotides matching TRBD1. Germline CDR1 LNHDA, CDR2 SQIVND (reference sequence). This CDR3 region has 16 residues. Trimming cost V 9 bases and J 3 bases; bases outside gene matches: 9. The CDR3 here is CASRDRVYGGANVLTF. The CDR3 coding sequence is TGTGCCAGCCGGGACAGGGTTTATGGTGGGGCCAACGTCCTGACTTTC.

This clone was picked up a small number of times. The rearrangement joins TRBV29-1 to TRBJ2-2, with a possible D match to TRBD1 (6 bases). The CDR3 runs 16 residues. V lost 4 bases, J lost 0 bases, and 15 bases lay in between. Germline V gene lookup returns CDR1 SQVTM and CDR2 ANQGSEA. CDR3 sequence: CSVAPLDSANTGELFF. CDR3 DNA: TGCAGCGTTGCCCCCCTGGACAGTGCGAACACCGGGGAGCTGTTTTTT.

This clone was recorded once. The V and J genes are TRBV2 and TRBJ2-3, with 8 bases lining up with TRBD2. In germline, CDR1 is SNHLY, CDR2 FYNNEI. The CDR3 has 16 amino acids. The ends lost 1 base at V and 2 bases at J; junction bases unmatched: 5. The CDR3: CASSEGSGTNTDTQYF. CDR3 coding DNA: TGTGCCAGCAGTGAAGGTAGCGGGACCAACACAGATACGCAGTATTTT. Using reference TRBV2 and TRBJ2-3 for the parts outside the CDR3, the full variable domain is EPEVTQTPSHQVTQMGQEVILRCVPISNHLYFYWYRQILGQKVEFLVSFYNNEISEKSEIFDDQFSVERPDGSNFTLKIRSTKLEDSAMYFCASSEGSGTNTDTQYFGPGTRLTVL.

The gene calls are TRBV14 and TRBJ2-7; 14 bases fit TRBD2. The CDR3 sequence is 19 residues long. The V and J ends lost 4 bases and 5 bases, in that order; junction bases with no gene match: 16. The germline gives CDR1 SGHDN, CDR2 FVKESK. The DNA of the CDR3 is TGTGCCAGCAGCCGGATCGGGACAGGGGGACTAGCGGGAGTTAACGAGCAGTACTTC. This codes for CASSRIGTGGLAGVNEQYF.

This clone was picked up a small number of times. The chain carries TRBV4-1 and TRBJ1-5; TRBD1 is a possible D gene (6 bases). Trimming took off 5 bases at V and 2 bases at J, with 13 bases between the two ends. Germline V gene lookup returns CDR1 MGHRA and CDR2 YSYEKL. This CDR3 region has 15 residues. CDR3 sequence (DNA): TGCGCCAGCAGCTCCTGGGACACTGGCAATCAGCCCCAGCATTTT. Amino acid sequence: CASSSWDTGNQPQHF.

The V and J genes are TRBV25-1 and TRBJ2-4; 8 positions agree with TRBD1. The junction had 14 bases not matched to a gene; V was cut back by 2 bases and J by 8 bases. In germline, CDR1 is MGHDK, CDR2 SYGVNS. The CDR3 runs to 17 residues. The CDR3 coding sequence is TGTGCCAGCAGTGAAAATCCGGGCAGGGGGCGTGAAGACATTCAGTACTTC. Translation: CASSENPGRGREDIQYF.

V is TRBV7-8 and J is TRBJ1-2, with a tentative D call TRBD1 (5 bases). CDR3 length: 16 amino acids. V was shortened by 1 base and J by 0 bases, with 12 bases between the two germline ends. CDR1 and CDR2 (germline): SGHVS, FQNEAQ. DNA for the CDR3: TGTGCCAGCAGCTTAGTTACAGGTCTAGCTAACTATGGCTACACCTTC. Amino acids: CASSLVTGLANYGYTF.

With respect to this clone: At one end the junction does not follow the germline gene, possibly because of a read error. The genes are TRBV6-1 and TRBJ2-5; tentative D call: TRBD2 (5 bases). This CDR3 has 13 amino acids. From germline, CDR1 is MNHNS and CDR2 SASEGT. CDR3 amino acids: CASRLREREPQYF. The CDR3 region has the DNA TGTGCCAGCAGACTCCGGGAAAGAGAGCCCCAGTACTTC.

The sample holds a few counts of this clone. This chain connects TRBV28 to TRBJ2-7, with 7 positions matching TRBD2. J gave up 9 bases and V 10 bases, and 6 bases lay outside the gene matches. This CDR3 has 10 amino acids. Germline-derived CDR1 and CDR2 are MDHEN and SYDVKM. As DNA, the CDR3 is TGTGCCACGGGGGGTGTAAGGCAGTACTTC. It encodes CATGGVRQYF.

V usage is TRBV5-5 and J usage is TRBJ1-5; a weak D match, TRBD1 (5 bases). Deletions cut 0 bases from V and 0 bases from J, with 10 bases between. CDR3 length equals 16 residues. Germline V gene data show CDR1 as SGHKS and CDR2 as YYEKEE (reference sequence). In DNA form, the CDR3 reads TGTGCCAGCAGCTTGGGACAGCGAAATAGCAATCAGCCCCAGCATTTT. Translation: CASSLGQRNSNQPQHF. Variable domain in full (rest from reference TRBV5-5 and TRBJ1-5): DAGVTQSPTHLIKTRGQQVTLRCSPISGHKSVSWYQQVLGQGPQFIFQYYEKEERGRGNFPDRFSARQFPNYSSELNVNALLLGDSALYLCASSLGQRNSNQPQHFGDGTRLSIL.

This clone was observed a few times. The V call is TRBV6-5, the J call TRBJ1-5; D unresolved. This CDR3 region has 14 residues. The V and J ends lost 0 bases and 0 bases respectively, with 3 bases between them. In germline, CDR1 is MNHEY, CDR2 SVGAGI. CDR3 sequence reads: CASSYSYSNQPQHF. The CDR3, as DNA: TGTGCCAGCAGTTACTCCTATAGCAATCAGCCCCAGCATTTT.

The genes are TRBV2 and TRBJ1-6; the D gene is possibly TRBD1 (5 bases). Germline V gene data show CDR1 as SNHLY and CDR2 as FYNNEI. The CDR3 is 18 residues long. Trimming took off 1 base at V and 5 bases at J, with 18 bases between the two ends. Here the CDR3 DNA reads TGTGCCAGCAGTGAAGGGATTGGGGGACTTAGGGATAATTCACCCCTCCACTTT. Protein sequence: CASSEGIGGLRDNSPLHF.

The chain uses TRBV30 and TRBJ1-5; 9 nucleotides align to TRBD1. V lost 2 bases to trimming and J lost 5 bases; unmatched junction nucleotides: 1. Germline loops: CDR1 GTSNPN, CDR2 SVGIG (reference sequence). The CDR3 loop spans 13 amino acids. CDR3 nucleotide sequence: TGTGCCTGGAGTCGGACAGGGGATCAGCCCCAGCATTTT. Residues: CAWSRTGDQPQHF. Drawing the rest from reference TRBV30 and TRBJ1-5, the complete variable domain is SQTIHQWPATLVQPVGSPLSLECTVEGTSNPNLYWYRQAAGRGLQLLFYSVGIGQISSEVPQNLSASRPQDRQFILSSKKLLLSDSGFYLCAWSRTGDQPQHFGDGTRLSIL.

The rearrangement uses TRBV7-3 and TRBJ2-2; D call uncertain. The germline V and J ends were trimmed by 3 bases and 6 bases, with 8 bases remaining between them. The CDR3 has 13 amino acids. Per germline, CDR1 SGHTA and CDR2 FQGTGA. The CDR3 reads CASSLGPAGELFF. For the CDR3, the DNA is TGTGCCAGCAGCTTGGGTCCGGCCGGGGAGCTGTTTTTT.

The V gene is TRBV6-1, the J gene TRBJ2-1; 9 bases match TRBD1. Germline V gives CDR1 MNHNS, CDR2 SASEGT. CDR3 size: 19 residues. The ends lost 2 bases at V and 0 bases at J; junction bases unmatched: 11. The CDR3 loop reads CASSERQGGETSSYNEQFF. The CDR3 region has the DNA TGTGCCAGCAGTGAAAGACAGGGGGGGGAGACTAGCTCCTACAATGAGCAGTTCTTC.

This chain uses TRBV28 with TRBJ2-5; D possibly matches TRBD1 or TRBD2 (5 bases each). Germline loops: CDR1 MDHEN, CDR2 SYDVKM. This CDR3 is built from 16 residues. Deletions cut 4 bases from V and 2 bases from J, with 17 bases between. The CDR3 spells CASSSVSGARQETQYF. In DNA form, the CDR3 reads TGTGCCAGCAGTTCAGTTTCCGGGGCAAGACAAGAGACCCAGTACTTC. The full variable domain, with the rest looked up from reference TRBV28 and TRBJ2-5, is DVKVTQSSRYLVKRTGEKVFLECVQDMDHENMFWYRQDPGLGLRLIYFSYDVKMKEKGDIPEGYSVSREKKERFSLILESASTNQTSMYLCASSSVSGARQETQYFGPGTRLLVL.

This chain joins TRBV28 and TRBJ1-4; D unclear. Germline CDR1 reads MDHEN; CDR2 reads SYDVKM. Trimming pared 6 bases from V and 8 bases from J, leaving 22 bases between. CDR3 size: 16 residues. The CDR3 loop is CASRLRRGSVGEKLFF. The CDR3 coding sequence is TGTGCCAGCAGGCTAAGACGAGGGTCGGTAGGAGAAAAACTGTTTTTT.

This rearrangement joins TRBV7-9 to TRBJ1-6; no firm D call. This CDR3 is 14 amino acids long. Trimming removed 5 bases at V and 10 bases at J, with 15 bases between. From germline, CDR1 is SEHNR and CDR2 FQNEAQ (reference sequence). Here the CDR3 reads CASSRPMGGSPLHF. As DNA, the CDR3 is TGTGCCAGCAGCCGACCCATGGGAGGGTCACCCCTCCACTTT.

The rearrangement links TRBV28 to TRBJ1-5; D unclear. Trimming took 6 bases from V and 9 from J, leaving 18 bases between them. Per the germline V gene, CDR1 is MDHEN and CDR2 is SYDVKM. This CDR3 spans 14 amino acids. The DNA for the CDR3 is TGTGCCAGCAGCTCAGGACTGACCTCACGGCCCCAGCATTTT. As protein: CASSSGLTSRPQHF.

V gene TRBV6-4 combines with J gene TRBJ2-2; D is perhaps TRBD2 (6 bases). Trimming stripped 6 bases from V and 1 base from J, with 9 bases between. Germline CDR1 and CDR2: MRHNA and SNTAGT. This CDR3 region has 14 residues. CDR3 region: CASRLAWNTGELFF. The CDR3 bases are TGTGCCAGCAGACTAGCATGGAACACCGGGGAGCTGTTTTTT.

The rearrangement uses TRBV19 and TRBJ2-1; weak D call: TRBD2 (6 bases). There are 12 residues in the CDR3. With 6 bases removed from V and 6 bases from J, the gap between germline ends came to 9 bases. CDR1 and CDR2 (germline): LNHDA, SQIVND (reference sequence). The CDR3 spells CASSLGGNEQFF. The CDR3 region has the DNA TGTGCCAGTAGCCTGGGGGGCAATGAGCAGTTCTTC.